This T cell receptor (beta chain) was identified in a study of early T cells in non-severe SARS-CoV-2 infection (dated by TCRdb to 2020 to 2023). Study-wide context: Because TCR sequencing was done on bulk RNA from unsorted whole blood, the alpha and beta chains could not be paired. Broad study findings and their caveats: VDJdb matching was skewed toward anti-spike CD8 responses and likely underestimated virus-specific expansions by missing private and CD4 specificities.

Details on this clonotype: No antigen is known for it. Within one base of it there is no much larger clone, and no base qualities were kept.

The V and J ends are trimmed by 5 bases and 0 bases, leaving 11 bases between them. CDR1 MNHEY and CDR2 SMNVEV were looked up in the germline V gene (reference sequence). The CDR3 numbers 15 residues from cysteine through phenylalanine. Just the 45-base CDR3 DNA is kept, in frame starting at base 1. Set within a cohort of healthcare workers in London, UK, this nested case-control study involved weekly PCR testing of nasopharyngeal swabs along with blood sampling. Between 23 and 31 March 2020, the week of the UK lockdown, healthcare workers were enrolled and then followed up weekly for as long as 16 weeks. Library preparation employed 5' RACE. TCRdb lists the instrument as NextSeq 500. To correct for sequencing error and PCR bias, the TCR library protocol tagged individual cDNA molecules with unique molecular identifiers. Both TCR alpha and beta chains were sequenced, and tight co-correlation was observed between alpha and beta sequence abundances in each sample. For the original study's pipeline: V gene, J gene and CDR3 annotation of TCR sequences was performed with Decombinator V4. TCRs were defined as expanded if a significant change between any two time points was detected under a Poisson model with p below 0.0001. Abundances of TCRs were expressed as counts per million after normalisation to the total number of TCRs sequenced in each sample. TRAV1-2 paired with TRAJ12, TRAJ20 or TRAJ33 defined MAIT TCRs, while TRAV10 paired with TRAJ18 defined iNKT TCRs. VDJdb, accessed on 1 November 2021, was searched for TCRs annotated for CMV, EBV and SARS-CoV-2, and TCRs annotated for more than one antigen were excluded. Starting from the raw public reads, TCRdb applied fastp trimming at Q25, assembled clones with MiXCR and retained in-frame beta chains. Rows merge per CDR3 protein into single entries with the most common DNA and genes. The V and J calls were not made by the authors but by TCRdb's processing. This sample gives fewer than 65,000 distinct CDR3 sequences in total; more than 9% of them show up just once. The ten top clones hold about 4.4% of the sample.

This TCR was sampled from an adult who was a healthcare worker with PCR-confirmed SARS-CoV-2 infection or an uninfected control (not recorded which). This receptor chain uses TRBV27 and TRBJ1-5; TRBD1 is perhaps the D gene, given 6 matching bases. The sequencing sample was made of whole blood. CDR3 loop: CASSPYRDSNQPQHF. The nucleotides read TGTGCCAGCAGTCCCTACAGGGATAGCAATCAGCCCCAGCATTTT.